The 29 T cell receptor beta chains in this list originate from one sample, sequenced in a study of shared clonotypes between healthy human individuals. Data came from immunoSEQ multiplex PCR; TCRdb stores just in-frame clones and leaves some out. Here the sample spans over a million clones, approximately 68% being singletons. Sample: memory CD4+ T cells sorted from blood. Subset defined: CD45RA-negative fraction. These receptors originate from a man between 18 and 35 years old in good health.

The J gene is TRBJ1-1, the V gene TRBV5-4; 7 bases map to TRBD1. Germline V gene data show CDR1 as SGHNT and CDR2 as YYREEE (reference sequence). The CDR3 loop spans 15 amino acids. Losses at the gene ends were 3 bases for V and 10 bases for J; bases not matched to a gene: 15. Here the CDR3 DNA reads TGTGCCAGCAGCTCATTTCCTGACAGGGCGGGGGGAGCTTTCTTT. As protein: CASSSFPDRAGGAFF.

The rearrangement uses TRBV5-8 and TRBJ1-2; 9 positions match TRBD1. The J segment lost 4 bases and the V segment lost 4 bases, leaving 8 bases of the junction unmatched. The CDR3 spans 15 residues. CDR1 and CDR2 (germline): SGHTS, YDEGEE. The CDR3 is CASSLEGQGGYGYTF. The CDR3 nucleotides are TGTGCCAGCAGCCTGGAGGGACAGGGAGGCTATGGCTACACCTTC.

V is TRBV30 and J is TRBJ1-2, with D perhaps matching TRBD1 (6 bases). Germline values: CDR1 GTSNPN, CDR2 SVGIG (reference sequence). Trimming pared 3 bases from V and 7 bases from J, leaving 18 bases between. The CDR3 is made up of 14 amino acids. The CDR3 DNA is TGTGCCTGGAGCGCGGACGGGGGGCAACGTGGCTACACCTTC. Its translation: CAWSADGGQRGYTF.

The chain has TRBV5-6 and TRBJ2-1; D remains unclear. Deletions cut 2 bases from V and 9 bases from J, with 6 bases between. The CDR3 covers 11 residues. Germline V gene sequence: CDR1 SGHDT, CDR2 YYEEEE. The DNA for the CDR3 is TGTGCCAGCAGCTTACAAACTGAGCAGTTCTTC. Its translation: CASSLQTEQFF.

The chain couples TRBV6-1 to TRBJ1-2, with D unclear. From germline, CDR1 is MNHNS and CDR2 SASEGT. With 2 bases removed from V and 4 bases from J, the gap between germline ends came to 14 bases. The CDR3 consists of 15 residues. The CDR3 sequence is CASSETGEGSYGYTF. In DNA form, the CDR3 reads TGTGCCAGCAGTGAAACCGGGGAAGGAAGCTATGGCTACACCTTC.

The chain has TRBV28 and TRBJ2-7, with 12 bases matching TRBD1. V lost 8 bases and J lost 7; bases outside the gene matches: 15. This CDR3 comprises 16 residues. The germline CDR1 and CDR2 sequences are MDHEN and SYDVKM. The CDR3 protein is CASCPPPGQGAGEQYF. CDR3 coding DNA: TGTGCCAGCTGTCCGCCTCCGGGACAGGGGGCGGGGGAGCAGTACTTC.

The chain uses TRBV4-3 and TRBJ2-1; a possible D gene is TRBD2 (5 bases). Germline lookup yields CDR1 LGHNA and CDR2 YSLEER. The CDR3 consists of 13 residues. V was trimmed by 0 bases and J by 15 bases, leaving 15 bases between them. The CDR3 nucleotides read TGCGCCAGCAGCCAAGATCTACGTGGGAGACGGTTCTTC. Protein product: CASSQDLRGRRFF.

The gene calls are TRBV11-2 and TRBJ2-6, with D possibly TRBD1 on 6 matching bases. The V and J ends lost 3 bases and 1 base respectively, with 19 bases between them. This CDR3 is 19 amino acids long. CDR1 SGHAT and CDR2 FQNNGV come from the germline V gene. This CDR3 is CASSLGGPGVTSGANVLTF. The CDR3 nucleotides read TGTGCCAGCAGCTTGGGCGGGCCAGGGGTAACATCTGGGGCCAACGTCCTGACTTTC.

The V call is TRBV29-1, the J call TRBJ1-1; D uncertain. The V gene's germline CDR1 is SQVTM and CDR2 ANQGSEA. The CDR3 sequence is 14 residues long. The V end was cut by 5 bases, the J end by 0 bases, with 13 bases between. The CDR3 region is CSVKIFTVNTEAFF. DNA of the CDR3: TGCAGCGTTAAAATATTTACAGTGAACACTGAAGCTTTCTTT.

The V gene is TRBV29-1, the J gene TRBJ2-5, with TRBD1 matching 9 bases. The CDR3 runs 16 residues. Trimming cost V 4 bases and J 0 bases; bases outside gene matches: 9. Germline-derived CDR1 and CDR2 are SQVTM and ANQGSEA. CDR3 in DNA: TGCAGCGTTGGAGGGCGGGACAGGGCGTACCAAGAGACCCAGTACTTC. As protein: CSVGGRDRAYQETQYF.

The gene calls are TRBV7-9 and TRBJ2-1; D is perhaps TRBD1 or TRBD2 (5 bases each). The V gene lost 2 bases and the J gene lost 4 bases, with 9 bases spanning the gap. The CDR3 runs 14 residues. The germline CDR1 and CDR2 sequences are SEHNR and FQNEAQ (reference sequence). The DNA for the CDR3 is TGTGCCAGCAGCTTACGGGACCAATACAATGAGCAGTTCTTC. Its protein is CASSLRDQYNEQFF. The full variable domain, completed using reference TRBV7-9 and TRBJ2-1, is DTGVSQNPRHKITKRGQNVTFRCDPISEHNRLYWYRQTLGQGPEFLTYFQNEAQLEKSRLLSDRFSAERPKGSFSTLEIQRTEQGDSAMYLCASSLRDQYNEQFFGPGTRLTVL.

This clone came up once. The chain has TRBV2 and TRBJ2-1; TRBD2 aligns across 10 bases. Germline V gene lookup returns CDR1 SNHLY and CDR2 FYNNEI. The CDR3 is 14 amino acids. Unmatched junction bases numbered 7, after V lost 6 bases and J lost 8 bases. This chain's CDR3 is CASRASGSLYEQFF. CDR3 nucleotide sequence: TGTGCCAGCAGGGCTAGCGGGAGCTTGTATGAGCAGTTCTTC.

V gene TRBV6-5 combines with J gene TRBJ1-2; 7 bases are a match to TRBD1. V trimming: 6 bases; J trimming: 7 bases; junction bases outside the gene matches: 17. This CDR3 has 16 residues. CDR1 is MNHEY and CDR2 is SVGAGI in the germline V gene. The CDR3 nucleotides read TGTGCCAGCAGCTACCTCACGACAGGGAGAGGAGGTGGCTACACCTTC. Translating it yields CASSYLTTGRGGGYTF.

This clone was counted only a few times. The rearrangement joins TRBV7-9 to TRBJ2-6; D unresolved. The CDR3 extends over 15 amino acids. V lost 4 bases, J lost 0 bases, and 7 bases lay in between. The germline gives CDR1 SEHNR, CDR2 FQNEAQ (reference sequence). The CDR3 here is CASSSDASGANVLTF. Here the CDR3 DNA reads TGTGCCAGCAGCTCGGATGCCTCTGGGGCCAACGTCCTGACTTTC.

V is TRBV6-1 and J is TRBJ2-7; 9 nucleotides match TRBD1. With 4 bases clipped from V and 6 bases from J, the junction kept 13 bases outside the gene matches. There are 16 residues in the CDR3. Germline V gene lookup returns CDR1 MNHNS and CDR2 SASEGT. CDR3 bases: TGTGCCAGCAGTGTTGCCTCCGGGACAGGGAGGGGCGAGCAGTACTTC. Residues: CASSVASGTGRGEQYF.

The V and J genes are TRBV5-4 and TRBJ2-3, with D tentatively TRBD1 or TRBD2 (5 bases each). The CDR3 runs 17 residues. Germline loops: CDR1 SGHNT, CDR2 YYREEE (reference sequence). The V and J ends lost 4 bases and 2 bases respectively, with 20 bases between them. CDR3: CASSPLGGRGSTDTQYF. The CDR3 coding sequence is TGTGCCAGCAGCCCTCTTGGGGGAAGAGGGTCCACAGATACGCAGTATTTT.

The chain carries TRBV4-1 and TRBJ1-3; 7 positions match TRBD1. This CDR3 region has 19 residues. Germline V gene sequence: CDR1 MGHRA, CDR2 YSYEKL. Trimming took 0 bases from V and 0 from J; bases not matched to a gene: 11. CDR3 nucleotides: TGCGCCAGCAGCCAAGACGTCCCGGGACAGCCGGTCTCTGGAAACACCATATATTTT. Encoded protein: CASSQDVPGQPVSGNTIYF.

The rearrangement uses TRBV27 and TRBJ2-3; possibly TRBD2 for D (5 bases). The germline V gene encodes CDR1 MNHEY and CDR2 SMNVEV (reference sequence). The CDR3 runs 12 residues. Trimming pared 6 bases from V and 9 bases from J, leaving 13 bases between. DNA of the CDR3: TGTGCCAGCAGCTTGGGGAGCGGAACGCAGTATTTT. This codes for CASSLGSGTQYF.

This clone showed up just once. The sample contains more than one DNA sequence encoding this CDR3. The CDR3 spells CASSLGPGSDTQYF. CDR3 DNA: TGTGCCAGCAGCTTAGGTCCAGGGTCAGATACGCAGTATTTT. J is TRBJ2-3 and V is TRBV7-2, with TRBD1 as a possible D gene (5 bases). The CDR3 covers 14 residues. The germline V gene has CDR1 SGHTA and CDR2 FQGNSA. The V end was cut by 1 base, the J end by 4 bases, with 9 bases between.

The rearrangement uses TRBV29-1 and TRBJ1-2; D is possibly TRBD1 (5 bases). Germline V CDR1 and CDR2: SQVTM, ANQGSEA. This CDR3 comprises 14 residues. V lost 2 bases and J 6 bases, leaving 16 bases between the germline ends. The CDR3 nucleotides are TGCAGCGTTGAAAGTGCTTGGGGCGGGAATGGCTACACCTTC. Translation gives CSVESAWGGNGYTF.

V is TRBV5-1 and J is TRBJ2-5, with D perhaps TRBD1 (6 bases). V was pared by 3 bases and J by 3 bases, with 6 bases between. The germline gives CDR1 SGHRS, CDR2 YFSETQ. This CDR3 region has 12 residues. CDR3 sequence (DNA): TGCGCCAGCAGCTCAGGGGAAGAGACCCAGTACTTC. This gives the protein CASSSGEETQYF. The full variable domain, its missing parts supplied by reference TRBV5-1 and TRBJ2-5, is KAGVTQTPRYLIKTRGQQVTLSCSPISGHRSVSWYQQTPGQGLQFLFEYFSETQRNKGNFPGRFSGRQFSNSRSEMNVSTLELGDSALYLCASSSGEETQYFGPGTRLLVL.

The gene calls are TRBV5-4 and TRBJ1-2; TRBD1 agrees at 12 bases. CDR3 length: 17 residues. The trim removed 4 bases at V and 0 bases at J, leaving 7 bases unmatched. Per the germline V gene, CDR1 is SGHNT and CDR2 is YYREEE (reference sequence). CDR3 in amino acids: CASSQTGQGAANYGYTF. For the CDR3, the DNA is TGTGCCAGCAGCCAAACGGGACAGGGGGCAGCTAACTATGGCTACACCTTC.

The rearrangement joins TRBV7-3 to TRBJ1-2; the match to TRBD1 covers 11 bases. The ends lost 0 bases at V and 4 bases at J; junction bases unmatched: 1. The CDR3 has 15 residues. Germline CDR1 reads SGHTA; CDR2 reads FQGTGA. CDR3: CASSLTGQGAYGYTF. The CDR3, as DNA: TGTGCCAGCAGCTTAACAGGACAGGGGGCCTATGGCTACACCTTC.

The CDR3 is CASSLARDEQFF. CDR3 DNA sequence: TGTGCCAGCAGCTTAGCCCGAGATGAGCAGTTCTTC. The chain uses TRBV7-2 and TRBJ2-1; D is unresolved. Trimming cost V 0 bases and J 8 bases, with 5 bases left between them. This CDR3 has 12 amino acids. Germline values: CDR1 SGHTA, CDR2 FQGNSA.

This chain uses TRBV7-9 with TRBJ2-3; D is perhaps TRBD2 (6 bases). The CDR3 covers 16 residues. Looked up from germline, CDR1 is SEHNR and CDR2 is FQNEAQ (reference sequence). The V and J ends lost 4 bases and 1 base respectively, with 15 bases between them. The CDR3 DNA is TGTGCCAGCAGCTCCCGTCGGGCTAGCGGCACAGATACGCAGTATTTT. Translated: CASSSRRASGTDTQYF.

CDR3 in DNA: TGTGCCAGCAGCTTAGGGCTAGTGGGGGAAAAACTGTTTTTT. This sequence encodes CASSLGLVGEKLFF. The chain has TRBV7-2 and TRBJ1-4, with no clear D. CDR3 length: 14 residues. V was pared by 1 base and J by 8 bases, with 11 bases between. The germline V gene encodes CDR1 SGHTA and CDR2 FQGNSA.

This chain uses TRBV30 with TRBJ2-5; 15 nucleotides match TRBD2. Germline V gene lookup returns CDR1 GTSNPN and CDR2 SVGIG (reference sequence). The V and J ends lost 2 bases and 0 bases, in that order; junction bases with no gene match: 7. The CDR3 runs 18 residues. The CDR3 reads CAWSSGTSGGSYQETQYF. For the CDR3, the DNA is TGTGCCTGGAGTTCCGGGACTAGCGGGGGGTCGTACCAAGAGACCCAGTACTTC.

The V and J genes are TRBV2 and TRBJ1-1; the D gene is possibly TRBD1 (5 bases). With 7 bases removed from V and 7 bases from J, the gap between germline ends came to 22 bases. Germline values: CDR1 SNHLY, CDR2 FYNNEI. The CDR3 covers 15 residues. The CDR3 nucleotides are TGTGCCAGCATCAAATGGGACGGGGAGGGTAATGAAGCTTTCTTT. This gives the protein CASIKWDGEGNEAFF.

This clone was found many times. The J gene is TRBJ2-1, the V gene TRBV15, with TRBD2 as a possible D gene (6 bases). Looked up from germline, CDR1 is LNHNV and CDR2 is YYDKDF (reference sequence). The germline V and J ends were trimmed by 0 bases and 1 base, with 10 bases remaining between them. The CDR3 consists of 16 residues. Here the CDR3 reads CATSRDDGSSYNEQFF. The DNA of the CDR3 is TGTGCCACCAGCAGAGATGACGGGAGTTCCTACAATGAGCAGTTCTTC.